This record looks at one T cell receptor beta chain sequence and its context. What it binds is unknown. This may arise from a read error, as a much more abundant clone is one base away. The CDR3 end shows no conserved phenylalanine or tryptophan, and so a read error is likely. Using its own MiXCR run on the RT-PCR reads, TCRdb lists one record per CDR3 protein. Among 500,000 to 550,000 distinct CDR3 sequences listed, under 9% were seen once. CDR1 and CDR2 (germline): MNHEY, SVGEGT. This CDR3 has 11 residues. This record comes from a study of response to subunit inactivated influenza vaccine. Broader study findings: Authors suggested each seasonal flu vaccination may recruit only limited numbers of new T cells.

The rearrangement uses TRBV6-2 or TRBV6-3 and TRBJ2-3, with a weak D call TRBD2 (6 bases). The sample consisted of PBMCs from blood, taken around 2 years after vaccination. The clonotype originates from a man aged 50 to 69 who received an inactivated influenza vaccine. In DNA form, the CDR3 reads TGTGCTACGGGAGTAGCAGATACGCAGTATTCT. This gives the protein CATGVADTQYS.